The T cell receptor beta chain described here comes from a study of cytomegalovirus exposure and HLA in healthy donors. From germline, CDR1 is SGDLS and CDR2 YYNGEE. The CDR3 sequence is 13 residues long. The V gene lost 2 bases and the J gene lost 6 bases, with 6 bases spanning the gap. Primers for the PCR totalled 60 Vbeta and 13 Jbeta. The protocol was immunoSEQ multiplex PCR, while the TCRdb copy is restricted to in-frame clones and leaves out a portion. The table lists approximately 200,000 clones, around 79% of them singletons, with around 4.8% in the top ten. This clonotype was sampled from a woman in her 30s in good health and CMV-seropositive. The sample consisted of PBMCs. The V and J genes are TRBV9 and TRBJ1-6; tentatively, D is TRBD1 (6 bases). The CDR3 protein is CASSVDSNSPLHF. Here the CDR3 DNA reads TGTGCCAGCAGCGTGGACAGTAATTCACCCCTCCACTTT.